This T cell receptor beta chain was captured by sequencing in a study of T cell repertoires in cytomegalovirus infection. In the case of this clonotype: Its target is unknown.

General observations from the study: Within the response measured ex vivo, HLA-C-restricted CMV-specific TCR beta clonotypes were dominant.

MiXCR was run by TCRdb on the reads, yielding one entry per CDR3 protein. The sample has roughly 860,000 distinct CDR3 sequences; approximately 32% are singletons. The specimen was cultured CD8+ T cells from PBMCs, collected from culture after CMV antigen stimulation. This receptor was identified in a human donor in good health (CMV status not recorded). Some clones in this sample may be carry-over from other donors' samples.

For the CDR3, the DNA is TGTGCCAGCAGCCCCCCAGGGTCCCCCAATGAGCAGTTCTTC. It specifies CASSPPGSPNEQFF. The gene calls are TRBV7-9 and TRBJ2-1; D is perhaps TRBD1 (5 bases). CDR3 length equals 14 residues. With 5 bases removed from V and 6 bases from J, the gap between germline ends came to 14 bases. Germline-derived CDR1 and CDR2 are SEHNR and FQNEAQ (reference sequence).